The entry that follows covers one T cell receptor (beta chain) sequence. Its target antigen remains unknown. No clone much larger than this one lies a single base away; base qualities are absent. These data originate in a study of blood T cells in healthy people across ages (dated by TCRdb to about 2015). Background on the whole study: In model experiments, template switching captured roughly one uniquely barcoded TCR beta cDNA molecule for every two T cells. To avoid experimental bias, donors of different ages were randomly spread across the sequencing lanes. The donors were split into four age groups: young (average 16 years), middle-aged (39), aged (roughly 68) and long-lived (about 82). Age-related changes in TCR beta repertoire diversity were measured in the study by deep sequencing normalized with unique cDNA molecular identifiers. For two donors (one aged 18 to 29 and one aged 80 or older), the study analyzed two additional independent replicas of 1 million unique cDNA reads from the same blood draw.

Systemically healthy Caucasian individuals from Russia, 39 in total and aged 6 to 90 years, were included as donors. Ten milliliters of peripheral blood were collected from each donor into EDTA-treated Vacutainer tubes. Ficoll-Paque density-gradient centrifugation was used to isolate PBMCs, with at least 6.5 million per sample. Trizol reagent was used to extract total RNA from PBMCs, with at least 6 micrograms per sample. For every donor, an aliquot of PBMCs went through flow cytometry to measure the percentages of naive CD45RAhigh/CD27high T cells. Broad study findings and their caveats: Observed TCR beta diversity per million T cells fell roughly linearly with age, and a significant reduction was already apparent by age around 36. Because the CMV infection status of the donors was unknown, age-related changes in expanded clonotypes may potentially have been confounded. Estimates of total diversity from one million sequenced T cells were regarded as lower bounds and underestimates. Compared with the aged group, the long-lived group had more naive CD4+ T cells, fewer expanded clones and increased TCR diversity, suggesting age selection. Since profiling was done on bulk unsorted PBMCs, naive and antigen-experienced compartments could not be conclusively compared. Observed TCR beta diversity correlated strongly with the percentage of naive T cells measured by flow cytometry.

Libraries came from 5' RACE. Instrument used: Illumina HiSeq 2500. A second PCR of roughly 6 to 12 cycles was performed with a sample-barcoded 5' primer and a J-beta primer mix. A template-switch 5' adaptor carrying 12 random nucleotides introduced a unique molecular identifier onto each TCR beta cDNA molecule. Each sample yielded at least 2.5 million CDR3-containing paired-end reads. First-strand cDNA was synthesized from all RNA with the Mint cDNA synthesis kit, primed by a TRBC-specific oligonucleotide. Following uracil-DNA glycosylase treatment, all cDNA underwent a first 18-cycle PCR with the universal primers M1SS and BC2_uni_R. Per the authors' processing: For normalization, 1 million high-quality reads were randomly selected from each sample, with every read carrying a distinct molecular identifier. Instead of being binned into consensus sequences, reads with shared molecular identifiers were discarded. MiTCR, set to a Q25 quality threshold and the strictest error-elimination algorithm, was used for CDR3 identification, clonotype clustering and error correction. A nonparametric unseen species model with Euler transformation was used to estimate a lower bound on total TCR beta diversity. The public reads were reprocessed in TCRdb via fastp at Q25 and MiXCR, keeping in-frame beta chains. Every distinct CDR3 protein forms one entry, paired with its most common genes and DNA. These V and J calls rely on TCRdb rather than the paper's analysis. For this sample there are about 1.4 million distinct CDR3 sequences; approximately 59% appear just once. The ten largest make up more than 6% of the sample.

The CDR3 has 15 amino acids, counting the end cysteine and phenylalanine. The entry retains the CDR3 DNA only, 45 bases that are in frame from base 1. The germline V gene provides CDR1 SGHTA and CDR2 FQGNSA. V is cut back by 4 bases and J by 2 bases, with 5 bases in the junction unmatched. Sequencing used blood. The TCR sequence derives from a man younger than 30 in good health. The sequence links TRBV7-2 to TRBJ1-5, with TRBD1 matching 7 junction bases. The sequenced DNA is TGTGCCAGCAGCTGGGACAGATTGGGCAATCAGCCCCAGCATTTT. Its protein is CASSWDRLGNQPQHF.